A single sample gave rise to the 18 T cell receptor beta chains below, sequenced in a study of blood T cell repertoires in COVID-19. Clones were sequenced by immunoSEQ multiplex PCR, and TCRdb holds only the in-frame ones, with some missing. The sample shows roughly 160,000 clones, roughly 85% of them seen only once. Sequenced input: peripheral blood. The receptors were sampled from a woman aged 50 to 65 with COVID-19, enrolled during active disease.

The J gene is TRBJ1-3, the V gene TRBV4-1; the match to TRBD1 covers 10 bases. The CDR3 totals 14 residues. Losses at the gene ends were 2 bases for V and 8 bases for J; bases not matched to a gene: 3. The germline V gene encodes CDR1 MGHRA and CDR2 YSYEKL. The CDR3 sequence: CASSQTGTGDTIYF. CDR3 DNA sequence: TGCGCCAGCAGCCAAACCGGGACAGGGGACACCATATATTTT.

This chain links TRBV24-1 with TRBJ2-3; D is unresolved. This CDR3 spans 17 amino acids. CDR1 and CDR2 from the germline V gene are KGHDR and SFDVKD. V shed 3 bases and J shed 0 bases, with 15 bases lying between them. The CDR3 is CATSDSPGSTSTDTQYF. Written as DNA, the CDR3 is TGTGCCACCAGTGATAGCCCGGGTTCAACTAGCACAGATACGCAGTATTTT.

This chain connects TRBV19 to TRBJ1-5; 8 bases match TRBD1. The CDR3 covers 16 residues. Germline trimming cut 5 bases from V and 0 bases from J; bases unmatched to any gene: 6. Germline CDR1 reads LNHDA; CDR2 reads SQIVND (reference sequence). The CDR3: CASSAGQAHSNQPQHF. CDR3 coding DNA: TGTGCCAGTAGTGCGGGACAGGCCCATAGCAATCAGCCCCAGCATTTT.

The rearrangement links TRBV30 to TRBJ1-2; D unresolved. This CDR3 contains 14 residues. The V end was cut by 2 bases, the J end by 4 bases, with 14 bases between. Germline V lookup: CDR1 GTSNPN, CDR2 SVGIG (reference sequence). The CDR3 bases are TGTGCCTGGAGTATTGCAGGAACTCCCTATGGCTACACCTTC. Amino acid sequence: CAWSIAGTPYGYTF.

The chain carries TRBV6-2 or TRBV6-3 and TRBJ2-7; TRBD2 aligns across 8 bases. The CDR3 spans 14 residues. Germline CDR1 MNHEY, CDR2 SVGEGT. Unmatched junction bases numbered 5, after V lost 0 bases and J lost 7 bases. The CDR3 nucleotides read TGTGCCAGCAGTTACTCCGTAGCGGGGAAGGAGCAGTACTTC. Translating it yields CASSYSVAGKEQYF.

For the CDR3, the DNA is TGTGCCAGCAGAGCCGGGACCGGGGAGCTGTTTTTT. Amino acids: CASRAGTGELFF. J is TRBJ2-2 and V is TRBV27, with D unclear. The V and J ends lost 6 bases and 5 bases respectively, with 7 bases between them. Germline CDR1 is MNHEY and CDR2 is SMNVEV (reference sequence). The CDR3 loop spans 12 amino acids.

CDR3 nucleotides: TGTGCCAGCTCACCGCCCACCGGGGGGGTCACTGAAGCTTTCTTT. Translation gives CASSPPTGGVTEAFF. V and J are TRBV18 and TRBJ1-1; a possible D gene is TRBD1 (5 bases). The ends were cut back, 3 bases at V and 4 bases at J, with 15 bases in the middle. Germline CDR1 is KGHSH and CDR2 is LQKENI. The CDR3 has 15 residues.

The chain has TRBV19 and TRBJ1-5; 10 bases are a match to TRBD1. After removal of 7 bases from V and 4 bases from J, the junction contained 13 bases not matched to a gene. The CDR3 length is 17 residues. Germline values: CDR1 LNHDA, CDR2 SQIVND (reference sequence). The CDR3 DNA sequence: TGTGCCAGTACCGAAGGGACCGGGACAGGGGTGAATCAGCCCCAGCATTTT. It codes for CASTEGTGTGVNQPQHF.

This clone was observed once. The chain uses TRBV11-2 and TRBJ1-4; 8 positions match TRBD1. The germline CDR1 and CDR2 sequences are SGHAT and FQNNGV. V lost 3 bases and J lost 8; bases outside the gene matches: 5. This CDR3 is built from 14 residues. In nucleotides, the CDR3 is TGTGCCAGCAGCTTTAGTCAGGGGGCGGAAAAACTGTTTTTT. Translated: CASSFSQGAEKLFF.

The rearrangement links TRBV19 to TRBJ1-5, with D maybe TRBD1 (5 bases). Trimming took 5 bases from V and 6 from J, leaving 17 bases between them. This CDR3 region has 15 residues. Germline values: CDR1 LNHDA, CDR2 SQIVND (reference sequence). The CDR3 protein is CASSQGSSVSQPQHF. DNA for the CDR3: TGTGCCAGTAGTCAGGGCAGTTCTGTCAGTCAGCCCCAGCATTTT. Using reference TRBV19 and TRBJ1-5 for the parts outside the CDR3, the full variable domain is DGGITQSPKYLFRKEGQNVTLSCEQNLNHDAMYWYRQDPGQGLRLIYYSQIVNDFQKGDIAEGYSVSREKKESFPLTVTSAQKNPTAFYLCASSQGSSVSQPQHFGDGTRLSIL.

This clone was found once. This chain connects TRBV7-9 to TRBJ1-2; D may be TRBD1 (5 bases). CDR3 size: 15 residues. Germline values: CDR1 SEHNR, CDR2 FQNEAQ (reference sequence). V was shortened by 3 bases and J by 8 bases, with 19 bases between the two germline ends. The CDR3: CASSFGGQGVIGYTF. CDR3 DNA: TGTGCCAGCAGCTTTGGAGGGCAGGGAGTGATCGGCTACACCTTC.

The chain carries TRBV30 and TRBJ1-2, with no clear D. Trimming took off 3 bases at V and 8 bases at J, with 13 bases between the two ends. The CDR3 spans 12 residues. In germline, CDR1 is GTSNPN, CDR2 SVGIG (reference sequence). CDR3 nucleotides: TGTGCCTGGAGGGCGGCCTCAACCGGCTACACCTTC. Translation: CAWRAASTGYTF.

This chain joins TRBV24-1 and TRBJ1-2; perhaps TRBD1 as D (5 bases). Germline values: CDR1 KGHDR, CDR2 SFDVKD. V was clipped by 2 bases and J by 4 bases, with 16 bases between them. The CDR3 extends over 16 amino acids. The CDR3 here is CATSDSRGQGGYGYTF. The CDR3 DNA sequence: TGTGCCACCAGTGATTCCCGAGGCCAGGGCGGCTATGGCTACACCTTC.

The chain combines TRBV3-1 (or the pseudogene TRBV3-2) with TRBJ1-4, with 8 bases identical to TRBD1. Germline V gives CDR1 LGHDT, CDR2 YNNKEL (reference sequence). The CDR3 consists of 12 residues. V was clipped by 1 base and J by 16 bases; unmatched bases: 5. The CDR3 sequence is CASSQGTGIPFF. The CDR3 DNA follows: TGTGCCAGCAGCCAAGGGACAGGGATTCCGTTTTTT.

This chain joins TRBV30 and TRBJ1-4; TRBD1 is a possible D gene (5 bases). This CDR3 is built from 14 residues. Germline V gene data show CDR1 as GTSNPN and CDR2 as SVGIG (reference sequence). V was pared by 1 base and J by 8 bases, with 14 bases between. CDR3 in amino acids: CAWSGTGHVEKLFF. For the CDR3, the DNA is TGTGCCTGGAGTGGAACTGGACATGTCGAAAAACTGTTTTTT.

The J gene is TRBJ2-7, the V gene TRBV11-2; 11 bases fit TRBD1. Per germline, CDR1 SGHAT and CDR2 FQNNGV. Trimming cost V 5 bases and J 1 base; bases outside gene matches: 7. The CDR3 is made up of 16 amino acids. The CDR3 region has the DNA TGTGCCAGCAGCATAACGGGACAGGGGGTTTCCTACGAGCAGTACTTC. Protein: CASSITGQGVSYEQYF.

The rearrangement links TRBV5-5 to TRBJ2-2; 8 bases align to TRBD1. This CDR3 contains 16 residues. J lost 6 bases, V lost 4 bases, and 11 bases had no gene match. CDR1 SGHKS and CDR2 YYEKEE come from the germline V gene (reference sequence). The DNA of the CDR3 is TGTGCCAGCAGCATCACGACAGGGGCATCCGCCGGGGAGCTGTTTTTT. It yields the protein CASSITTGASAGELFF.

The chain links TRBV4-1 to TRBJ2-1; 7 bases match TRBD1. CDR1 and CDR2 (germline): MGHRA, YSYEKL. The ends lost 4 bases at V and 9 bases at J; junction bases unmatched: 6. This CDR3 comprises 13 residues. In DNA, the CDR3 is TGCGCCAGCAGCCGCGGACAGGAGAGTGAGCAGTTCTTC. Translating gives CASSRGQESEQFF.